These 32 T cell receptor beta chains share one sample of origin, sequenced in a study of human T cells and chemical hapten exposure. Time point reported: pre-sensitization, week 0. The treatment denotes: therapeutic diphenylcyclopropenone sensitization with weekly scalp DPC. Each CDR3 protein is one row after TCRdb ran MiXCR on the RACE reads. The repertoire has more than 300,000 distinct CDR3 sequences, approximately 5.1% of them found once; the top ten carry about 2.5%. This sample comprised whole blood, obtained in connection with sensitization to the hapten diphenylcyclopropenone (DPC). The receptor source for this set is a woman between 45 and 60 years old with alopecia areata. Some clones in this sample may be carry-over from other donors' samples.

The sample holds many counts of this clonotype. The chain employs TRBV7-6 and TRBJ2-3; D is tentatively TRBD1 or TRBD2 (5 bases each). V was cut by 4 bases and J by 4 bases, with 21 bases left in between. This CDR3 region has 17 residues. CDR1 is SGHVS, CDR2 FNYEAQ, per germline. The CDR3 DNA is TGTGCCAGCAGCTCGCCAACCCGGGACCGCCGTCCAGATACGCAGTATTTT. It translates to CASSSPTRDRRPDTQYF. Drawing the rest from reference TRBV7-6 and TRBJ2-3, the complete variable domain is GAGVSQSPRYKVTKRGQDVALRCDPISGHVSLYWYRQALGQGPEFLTYFNYEAQQDKSGLPNDRFSAERPEGSISTLTIQRTEQRDSAMYRCASSSPTRDRRPDTQYFGPGTRLTVL.

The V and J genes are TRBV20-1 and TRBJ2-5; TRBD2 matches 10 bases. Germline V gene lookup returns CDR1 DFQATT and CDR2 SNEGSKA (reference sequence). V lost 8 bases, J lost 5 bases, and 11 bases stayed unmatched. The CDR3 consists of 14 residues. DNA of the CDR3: TGCAGTCCCTTATCGCCAGCGGGAGGGGAGACCCAGTACTTC. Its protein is CSPLSPAGGETQYF.

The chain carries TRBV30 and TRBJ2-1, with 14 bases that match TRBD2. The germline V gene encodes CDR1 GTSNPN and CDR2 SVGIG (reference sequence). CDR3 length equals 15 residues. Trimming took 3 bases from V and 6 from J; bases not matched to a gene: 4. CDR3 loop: CAWSGGTSGSNEQFF. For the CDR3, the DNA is TGTGCCTGGAGCGGGGGGACTAGCGGGAGCAATGAGCAGTTCTTC.

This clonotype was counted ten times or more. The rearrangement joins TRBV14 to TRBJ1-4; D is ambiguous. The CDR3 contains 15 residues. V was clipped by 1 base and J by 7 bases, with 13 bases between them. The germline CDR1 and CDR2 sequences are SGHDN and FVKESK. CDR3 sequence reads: CASSQAIRIGEKLFF. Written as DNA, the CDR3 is TGTGCCAGCAGCCAAGCCATTCGTATTGGTGAAAAACTGTTTTTT.

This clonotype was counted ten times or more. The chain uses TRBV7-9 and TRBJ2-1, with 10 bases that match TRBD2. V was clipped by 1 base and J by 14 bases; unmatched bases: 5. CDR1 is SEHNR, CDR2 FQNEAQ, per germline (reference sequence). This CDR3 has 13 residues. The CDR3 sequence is CASSLEGLAEEFF. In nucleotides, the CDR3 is TGTGCCAGCAGCTTAGAAGGACTAGCGGAGGAGTTCTTC.

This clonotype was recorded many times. CDR3 loop: CSVGQGTQNIQYF. In DNA, the CDR3 is TGCAGCGTTGGACAGGGTACTCAAAACATTCAGTACTTC. The rearrangement joins TRBV29-1 to TRBJ2-4, with TRBD1 matching over 7 bases. The germline V gene encodes CDR1 SQVTM and CDR2 ANQGSEA. This CDR3 contains 13 residues. After removal of 4 bases from V and 5 bases from J, the junction contained 5 bases not matched to a gene.

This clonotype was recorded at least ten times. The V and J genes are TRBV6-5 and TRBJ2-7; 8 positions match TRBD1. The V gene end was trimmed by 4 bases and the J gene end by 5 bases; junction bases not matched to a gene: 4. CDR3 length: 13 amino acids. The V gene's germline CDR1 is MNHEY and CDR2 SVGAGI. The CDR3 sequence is CASSLDRAHEQYF. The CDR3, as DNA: TGTGCCAGCAGTTTGGACAGGGCCCACGAGCAGTACTTC.

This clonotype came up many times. This CDR3 reads CASGTGMDNTIYF. The CDR3 DNA follows: TGTGCCAGCGGGACAGGGATGGACAACACCATATATTTT. The chain combines TRBV3-1 with TRBJ1-3; 9 bases align to TRBD1. Per the germline V gene, CDR1 is LGHDT and CDR2 is YNNKEL (reference sequence). J lost 7 bases, V lost 8 bases, and 6 bases had no gene match. The CDR3 contains 13 residues. The entire variable domain, with the rest obtained from reference TRBV3-1 and TRBJ1-3, is as follows: DTAVSQTPKYLVTQMGNDKSIKCEQNLGHDTMYWYKQDSKKFLKIMFSYNNKELIINETVPNRFSPKSPDKAHLNLHINSLELGDSAVYFCASGTGMDNTIYFGEGSWLTVV.

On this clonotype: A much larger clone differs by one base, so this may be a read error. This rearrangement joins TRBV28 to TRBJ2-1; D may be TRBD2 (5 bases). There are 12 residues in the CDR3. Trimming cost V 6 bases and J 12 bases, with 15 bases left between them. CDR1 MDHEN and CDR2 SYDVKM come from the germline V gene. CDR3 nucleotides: TGTGCCAGCAGATTAAGAGCGGAACGGCAGTTCTTC. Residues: CASRLRAERQFF.

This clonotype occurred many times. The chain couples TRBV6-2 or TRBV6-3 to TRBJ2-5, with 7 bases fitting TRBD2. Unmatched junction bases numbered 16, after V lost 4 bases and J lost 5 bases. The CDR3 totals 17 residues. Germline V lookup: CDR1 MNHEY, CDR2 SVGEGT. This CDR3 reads CASSSSTSAIRVETQYF. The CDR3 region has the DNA TGTGCCAGCAGTTCCTCCACTAGCGCCATACGGGTTGAGACCCAGTACTTC.

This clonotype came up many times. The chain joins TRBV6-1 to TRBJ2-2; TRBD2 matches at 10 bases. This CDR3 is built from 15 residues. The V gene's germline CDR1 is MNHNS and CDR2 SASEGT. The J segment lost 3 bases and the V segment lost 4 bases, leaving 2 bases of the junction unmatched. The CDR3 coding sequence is TGTGCCAGCAGTGCCCTAGCGGGAGACACCGGGGAGCTGTTTTTT. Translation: CASSALAGDTGELFF.

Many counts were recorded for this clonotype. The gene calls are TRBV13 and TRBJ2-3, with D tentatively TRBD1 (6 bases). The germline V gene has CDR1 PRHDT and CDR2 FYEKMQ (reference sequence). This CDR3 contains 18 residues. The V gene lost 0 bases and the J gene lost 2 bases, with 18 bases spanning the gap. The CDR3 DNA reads TGTGCCAGCAGCTTAGGGGCAGGGGCAACCCGAATCACAGATACGCAGTATTTT. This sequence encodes CASSLGAGATRITDTQYF.

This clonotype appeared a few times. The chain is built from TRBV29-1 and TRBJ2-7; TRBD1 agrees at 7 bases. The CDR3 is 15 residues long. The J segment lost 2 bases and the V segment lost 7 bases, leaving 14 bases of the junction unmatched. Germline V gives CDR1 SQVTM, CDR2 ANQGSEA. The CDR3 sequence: CSARFGRGKPYEQYF. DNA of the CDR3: TGCAGCGCCCGTTTCGGCAGGGGGAAACCCTACGAGCAGTACTTC.

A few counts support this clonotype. CDR3 DNA: TGCGCCAGCAGCCCGACAGGGGACTTATCTGGGGCCAACGTCCTGACTTTC. Amino acid sequence: CASSPTGDLSGANVLTF. The rearrangement uses TRBV4-3 and TRBJ2-6, with 8 bases lining up with TRBD1. This CDR3 comprises 17 residues. V lost 4 bases, J lost 1 base, and 6 bases stayed unmatched. Germline values: CDR1 LGHNA, CDR2 YSLEER.

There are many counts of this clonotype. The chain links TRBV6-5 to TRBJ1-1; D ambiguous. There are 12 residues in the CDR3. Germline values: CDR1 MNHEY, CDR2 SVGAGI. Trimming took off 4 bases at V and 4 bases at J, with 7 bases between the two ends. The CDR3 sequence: CASSSTGTEAFF. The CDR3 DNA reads TGTGCCAGCAGTTCCACTGGCACTGAAGCTTTCTTT.

The CDR3 sequence is CASSTGTLGEPQHF. In nucleotides, the CDR3 is TGTGCCAGCAGCACGGGGACCCTAGGGGAGCCCCAGCATTTT. The chain joins TRBV7-9 to TRBJ1-5, with TRBD1 as a possible D gene (5 bases). Germline CDR1 reads SEHNR; CDR2 reads FQNEAQ (reference sequence). V dropped 5 bases and J dropped 8 bases, with 16 bases sitting between them. The CDR3 runs 14 residues.

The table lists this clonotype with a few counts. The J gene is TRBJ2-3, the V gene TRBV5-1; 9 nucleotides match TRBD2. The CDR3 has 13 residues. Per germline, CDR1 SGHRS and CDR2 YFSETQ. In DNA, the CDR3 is TGCTCCTCTTCGCGGGAGGGCCTGGATACGCAGTATTTT. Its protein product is CSSSREGLDTQYF.

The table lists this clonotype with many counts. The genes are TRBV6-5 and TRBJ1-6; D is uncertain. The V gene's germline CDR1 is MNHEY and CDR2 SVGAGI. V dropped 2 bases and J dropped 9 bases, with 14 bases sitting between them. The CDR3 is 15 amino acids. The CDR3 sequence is CASSYRHDKGSPLHF. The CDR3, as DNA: TGTGCCAGCAGTTACCGCCACGATAAGGGTTCACCCCTCCACTTT.

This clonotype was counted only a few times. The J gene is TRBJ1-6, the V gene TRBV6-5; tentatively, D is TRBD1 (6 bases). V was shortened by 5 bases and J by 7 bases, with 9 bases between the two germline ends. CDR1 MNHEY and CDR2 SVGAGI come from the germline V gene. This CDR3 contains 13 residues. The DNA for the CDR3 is TGTGCCAGCAGTCGGACAGCCAATTCACCCCTCCACTTT. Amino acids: CASSRTANSPLHF.

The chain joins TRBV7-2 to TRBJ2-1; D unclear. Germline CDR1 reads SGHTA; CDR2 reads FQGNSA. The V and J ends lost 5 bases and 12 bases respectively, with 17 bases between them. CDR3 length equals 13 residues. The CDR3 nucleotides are TGTGCCAGCAGCGCCATGGGCCCGGGCGCGCAGTTCTTC. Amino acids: CASSAMGPGAQFF.

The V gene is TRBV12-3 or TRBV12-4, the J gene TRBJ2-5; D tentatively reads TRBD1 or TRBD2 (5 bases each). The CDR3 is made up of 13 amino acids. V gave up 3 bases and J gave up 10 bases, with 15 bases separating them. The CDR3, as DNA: TGTGCCAGCAGTTTGGCAGGGTGTAGCGACCAGTACTTC. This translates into CASSLAGCSDQYF.

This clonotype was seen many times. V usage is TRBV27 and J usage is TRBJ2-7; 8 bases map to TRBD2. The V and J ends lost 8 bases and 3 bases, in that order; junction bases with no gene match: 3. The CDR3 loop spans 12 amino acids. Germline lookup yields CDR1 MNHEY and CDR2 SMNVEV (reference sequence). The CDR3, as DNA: TGTGCCAGCGGACTAGCTTTCTACGAGCAGTACTTC. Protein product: CASGLAFYEQYF.

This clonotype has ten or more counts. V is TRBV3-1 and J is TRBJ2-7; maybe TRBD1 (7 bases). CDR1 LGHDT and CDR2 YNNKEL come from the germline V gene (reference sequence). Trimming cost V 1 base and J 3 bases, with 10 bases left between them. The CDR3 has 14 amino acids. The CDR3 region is CASSQAGGIYEQYF. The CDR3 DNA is TGTGCCAGCAGCCAAGCAGGGGGGATCTACGAGCAGTACTTC.

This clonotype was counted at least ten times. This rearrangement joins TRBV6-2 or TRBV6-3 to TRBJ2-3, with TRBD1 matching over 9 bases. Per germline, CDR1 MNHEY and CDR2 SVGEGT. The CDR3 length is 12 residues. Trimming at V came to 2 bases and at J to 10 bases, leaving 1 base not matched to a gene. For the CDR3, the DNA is TGTGCCAGCAGTTACGGGGACAGGGCGCAGTATTTT. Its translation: CASSYGDRAQYF.

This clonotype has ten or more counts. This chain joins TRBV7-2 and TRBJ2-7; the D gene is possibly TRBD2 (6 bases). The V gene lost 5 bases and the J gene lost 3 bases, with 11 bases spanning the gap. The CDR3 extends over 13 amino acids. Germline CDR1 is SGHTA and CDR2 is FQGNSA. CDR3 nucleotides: TGTGCCAGCAGCGCCCCGACTAGCTACGAGCAGTACTTC. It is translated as CASSAPTSYEQYF.

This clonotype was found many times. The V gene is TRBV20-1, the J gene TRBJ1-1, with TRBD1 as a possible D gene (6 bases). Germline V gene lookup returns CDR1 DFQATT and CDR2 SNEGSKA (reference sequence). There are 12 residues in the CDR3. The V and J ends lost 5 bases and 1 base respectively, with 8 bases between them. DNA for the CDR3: TGCAGTGCTGAGGGGGAGAACACTGAAGCTTTCTTT. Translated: CSAEGENTEAFF.

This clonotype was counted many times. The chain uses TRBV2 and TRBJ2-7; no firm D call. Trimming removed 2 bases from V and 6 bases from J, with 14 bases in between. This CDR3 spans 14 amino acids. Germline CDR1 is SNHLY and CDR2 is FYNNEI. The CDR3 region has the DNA TGTGCCAGCAGTGAAAGACGCTACCGGTCCGAGCAGTACTTC. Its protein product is CASSERRYRSEQYF.

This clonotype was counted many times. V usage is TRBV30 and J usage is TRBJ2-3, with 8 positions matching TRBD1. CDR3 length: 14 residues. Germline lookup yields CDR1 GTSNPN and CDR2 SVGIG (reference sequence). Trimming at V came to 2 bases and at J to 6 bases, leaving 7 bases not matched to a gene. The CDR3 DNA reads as TGTGCCTGGAGTACGGCAGGGGGCTACGATACGCAGTATTTT. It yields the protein CAWSTAGGYDTQYF. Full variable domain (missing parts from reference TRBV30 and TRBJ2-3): SQTIHQWPATLVQPVGSPLSLECTVEGTSNPNLYWYRQAAGRGLQLLFYSVGIGQISSEVPQNLSASRPQDRQFILSSKKLLLSDSGFYLCAWSTAGGYDTQYFGPGTRLTVL.

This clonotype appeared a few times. The CDR3: CSARGHEDLSYEQYF. CDR3 nucleotides: TGCAGTGCTAGGGGACACGAGGACCTCTCCTACGAGCAGTACTTC. The chain employs TRBV20-1 and TRBJ2-7; D possibly corresponds to TRBD1 (6 bases). Trimming stripped 3 bases from V and 0 bases from J, with 15 bases between. Looked up from germline, CDR1 is DFQATT and CDR2 is SNEGSKA (reference sequence). The CDR3 sequence is 15 residues long.

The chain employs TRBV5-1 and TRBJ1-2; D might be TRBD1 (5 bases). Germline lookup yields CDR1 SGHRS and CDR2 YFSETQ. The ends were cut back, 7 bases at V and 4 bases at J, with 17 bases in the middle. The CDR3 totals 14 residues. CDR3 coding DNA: TGCGCCAGCCACGCGGGACCCGCCAGCTATGGCTACACCTTC. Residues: CASHAGPASYGYTF. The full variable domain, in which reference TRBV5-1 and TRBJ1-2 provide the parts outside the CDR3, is KAGVTQTPRYLIKTRGQQVTLSCSPISGHRSVSWYQQTPGQGLQFLFEYFSETQRNKGNFPGRFSGRQFSNSRSEMNVSTLELGDSALYLCASHAGPASYGYTFGSGTRLTVV.

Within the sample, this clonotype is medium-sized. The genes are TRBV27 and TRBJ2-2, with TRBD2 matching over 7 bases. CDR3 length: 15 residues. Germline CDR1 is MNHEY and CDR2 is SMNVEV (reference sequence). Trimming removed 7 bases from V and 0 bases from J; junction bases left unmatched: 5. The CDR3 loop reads CASTPGGANTGELFF. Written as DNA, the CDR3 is TGTGCCAGCACCCCGGGAGGCGCGAACACCGGGGAGCTGTTTTTT.

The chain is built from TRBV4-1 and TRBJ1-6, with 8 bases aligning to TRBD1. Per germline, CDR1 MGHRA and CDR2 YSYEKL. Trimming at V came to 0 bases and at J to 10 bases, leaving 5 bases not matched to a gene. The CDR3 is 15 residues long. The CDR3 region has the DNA TGCGCCAGCAGCCAAGAGGACAGGGAAGGGTCACCCCTCCACTTT. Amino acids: CASSQEDREGSPLHF.